The clone carrying this T cell receptor beta chain came up many times. Its target is not known. The source material, RNA transcripts, was used to amplify TCR beta CDR3 regions. In the first-round RT-PCR of the TCR CDR3, the HTBI primer set was used. TCRdb redid the calling of the multiplex PCR reads with MiXCR, one entry per CDR3 protein. The sample includes tens of thousands of distinct CDR3 sequences, roughly 45% of them seen just once. This sample holds PBMCs from roughly 10 ml fresh peripheral blood. Trimming took 8 bases from V and 6 from J, leaving 14 bases between them. The CDR3 loop spans 12 amino acids. Looked up from germline, CDR1 is MNHNY and CDR2 is SVGAGI (reference sequence). This sample is drawn from a study of T cells in Graves' hyperthyroidism and ophthalmopathy. Study-level results: Blood samples included most of the expanded thyroid clonotypes exceeding 0.001. Ophthalmopathy and stable hyperthyroidism were separated by a 13 V-J model.

This receptor was obtained from a woman younger than 45 with Graves' hyperthyroidism. What was sequenced was blood. The rearrangement joins TRBV6-6 to TRBJ2-7; maybe TRBD2 (7 bases). CDR3 loop: CASEGEGPEQYF. CDR3 bases: TGTGCCAGCGAGGGGGAGGGCCCCGAGCAGTACTTC.